The clone carrying this T cell receptor (beta chain) was picked up a small number of times. This entry is derived from a study of T-cell reconstitution after alpha-beta-depleted transplantation in children. The junction had 11 bases not matched to a gene; V was cut back by 5 bases and J by 7 bases. This CDR3 contains 15 residues. Germline V gene sequence: CDR1 LGHNA, CDR2 YNFKEQ. Preparation of the TCRbeta library used unique molecular identifiers. TCRdb analysed the PCR reads with MiXCR anew, one entry per CDR3 protein. The repertoire consists of some 250,000 distinct CDR3 sequences, with 12% occurring once and the leading ten covering roughly 2.8%.

The sequence was collected from a human donor who donated a stem cell graft to a child with acute lymphoblastic leukemia. The chain carries TRBV4-2 and TRBJ2-1; 7 bases map to TRBD1. Sequences were derived from PBMCs from the stem cell graft donor, sampled from the stem cell graft. CDR3 sequence (DNA): TGTGCCAGCAGCTTCCGGGACAGTTATACAAATGAGCAGTTCTTC. This encodes CASSFRDSYTNEQFF.